This T cell receptor beta chain was sequenced during a study of blood T cells in healthy people across ages. Sample-barcoded 5' priming and a J-beta primer mix drove a second PCR of roughly 7 to 11 cycles. TCRdb re-derived calls from the 5' RACE reads in MiXCR, one entry per CDR3 protein. The repertoire consists of about 400,000 distinct CDR3 sequences, with 45% to 60% occurring once and the leading ten covering 50% to 65%. Trimming left V 4 bases short and J 0 bases short, with 14 bases between. This CDR3 has 17 residues. Germline lookup yields CDR1 SGHRS and CDR2 YFSETQ. The V gene is TRBV5-1, the J gene TRBJ2-6; unclear D gene. The origin of this receptor is a man in his 60s in good health. Sequencing was performed on blood. The CDR3 is CASSLIPQNSGANVLTF. The DNA for the CDR3 is TGCGCCAGCAGCCTCATCCCCCAAAACTCTGGGGCCAACGTCCTGACTTTC.